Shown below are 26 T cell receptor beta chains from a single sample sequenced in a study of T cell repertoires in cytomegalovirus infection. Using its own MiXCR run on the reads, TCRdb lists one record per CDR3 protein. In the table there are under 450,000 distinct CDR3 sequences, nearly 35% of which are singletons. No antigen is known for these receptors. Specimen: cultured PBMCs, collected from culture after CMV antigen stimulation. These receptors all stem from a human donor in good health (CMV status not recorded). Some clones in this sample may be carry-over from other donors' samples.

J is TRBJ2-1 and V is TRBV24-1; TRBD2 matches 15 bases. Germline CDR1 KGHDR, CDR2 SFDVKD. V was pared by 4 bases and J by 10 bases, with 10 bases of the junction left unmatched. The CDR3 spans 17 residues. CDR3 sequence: CATSERPGLAGGWEQFF. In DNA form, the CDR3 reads TGTGCCACCAGTGAACGGCCGGGACTAGCGGGAGGCTGGGAGCAGTTCTTC.

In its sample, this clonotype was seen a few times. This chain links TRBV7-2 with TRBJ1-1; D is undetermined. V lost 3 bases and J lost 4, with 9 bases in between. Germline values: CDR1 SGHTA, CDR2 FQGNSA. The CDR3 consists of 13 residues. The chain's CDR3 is CASSFVSRTEAFF. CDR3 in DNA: TGTGCCAGCAGCTTCGTAAGCCGCACTGAAGCTTTCTTT.

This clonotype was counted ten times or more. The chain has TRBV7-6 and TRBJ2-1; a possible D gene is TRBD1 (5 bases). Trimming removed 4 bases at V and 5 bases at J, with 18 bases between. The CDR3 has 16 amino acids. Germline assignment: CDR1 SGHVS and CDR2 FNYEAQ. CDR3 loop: CASSYRTALLDNEQFF. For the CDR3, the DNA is TGTGCCAGCAGCTACAGGACCGCGTTATTAGACAATGAGCAGTTCTTC.

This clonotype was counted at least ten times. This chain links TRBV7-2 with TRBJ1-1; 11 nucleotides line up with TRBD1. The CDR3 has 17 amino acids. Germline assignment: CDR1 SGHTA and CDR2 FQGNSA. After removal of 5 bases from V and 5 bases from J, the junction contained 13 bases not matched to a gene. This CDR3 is CASSPWTGGAWKTEAFF. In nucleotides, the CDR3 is TGTGCCAGCAGCCCATGGACAGGGGGCGCGTGGAAAACTGAAGCTTTCTTT.

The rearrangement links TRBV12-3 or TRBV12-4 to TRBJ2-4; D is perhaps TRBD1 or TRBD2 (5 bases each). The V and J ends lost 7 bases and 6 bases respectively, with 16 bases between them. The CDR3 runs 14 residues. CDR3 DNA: TGTGCCAGCACTCCTCGAGAGAGGGGAAACATTCAGTACTTC. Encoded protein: CASTPRERGNIQYF.

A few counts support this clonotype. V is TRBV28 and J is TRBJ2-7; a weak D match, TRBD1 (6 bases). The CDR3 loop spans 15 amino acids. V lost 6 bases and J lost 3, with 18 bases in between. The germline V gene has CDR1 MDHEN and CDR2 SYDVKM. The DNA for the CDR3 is TGTGCCAGCAGGCCACAGGGTTCCGCTAACTACGAGCAGTACTTC. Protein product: CASRPQGSANYEQYF.

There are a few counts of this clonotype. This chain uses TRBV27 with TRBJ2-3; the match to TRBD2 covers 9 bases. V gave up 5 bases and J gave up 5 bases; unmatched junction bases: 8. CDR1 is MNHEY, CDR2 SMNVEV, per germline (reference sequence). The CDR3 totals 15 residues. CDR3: CASSSGTSRRDTQYF. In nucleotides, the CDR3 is TGTGCCAGCAGTAGTGGGACTAGCCGACGAGATACGCAGTATTTT.

The CDR3 DNA is TGTGCCAGCTCACCTAACAGGGTCGGGGCCTACAATGAGCAGTTCTTC. Protein sequence: CASSPNRVGAYNEQFF. V is TRBV18 and J is TRBJ2-1; D possibly corresponds to TRBD1 (6 bases). Germline CDR1 is KGHSH and CDR2 is LQKENI. CDR3 size: 16 residues. V gave up 3 bases and J gave up 2 bases, with 14 bases separating them.

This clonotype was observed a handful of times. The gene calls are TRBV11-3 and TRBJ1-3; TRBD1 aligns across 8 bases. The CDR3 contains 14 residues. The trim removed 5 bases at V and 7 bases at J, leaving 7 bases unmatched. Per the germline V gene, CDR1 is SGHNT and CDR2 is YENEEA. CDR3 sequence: CASSQRQGWNTIYF. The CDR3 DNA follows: TGTGCCAGCAGCCAGCGACAGGGGTGGAACACCATATATTTT.

As DNA, the CDR3 is TGTGCCAGCAGTTTAGCGGGGCAGAATAATCAGCCCCAGCATTTT. Residues: CASSLAGQNNQPQHF. The V call is TRBV12-3 or TRBV12-4, the J call TRBJ1-5; a weak D match, TRBD1 (5 bases). V lost 0 bases, J lost 4 bases, and 10 bases lay in between. The CDR3 runs 15 residues.

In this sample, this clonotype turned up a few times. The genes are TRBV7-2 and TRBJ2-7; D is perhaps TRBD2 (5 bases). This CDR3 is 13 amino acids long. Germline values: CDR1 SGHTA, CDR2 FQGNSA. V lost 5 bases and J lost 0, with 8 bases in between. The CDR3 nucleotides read TGTGCCAGCAGCGTCGGACTCTCCTACGAGCAGTACGTC. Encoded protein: CASSVGLSYEQYV.

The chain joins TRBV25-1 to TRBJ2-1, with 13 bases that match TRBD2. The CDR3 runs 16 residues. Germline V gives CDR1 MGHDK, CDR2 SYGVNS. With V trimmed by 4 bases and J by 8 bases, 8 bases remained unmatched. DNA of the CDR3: TGTGCCAGCAGTGCCACTAGCGGGAGGGCGTGGGATGAGCAGTTCTTC. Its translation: CASSATSGRAWDEQFF.

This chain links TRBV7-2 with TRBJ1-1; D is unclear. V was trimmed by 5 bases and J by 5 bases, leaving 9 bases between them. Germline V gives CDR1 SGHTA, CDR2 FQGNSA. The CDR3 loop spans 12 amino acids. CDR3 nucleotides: TGTGCCAGCAGCCTCCTGTCAACTGAAGCTTTCTTT. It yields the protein CASSLLSTEAFF.

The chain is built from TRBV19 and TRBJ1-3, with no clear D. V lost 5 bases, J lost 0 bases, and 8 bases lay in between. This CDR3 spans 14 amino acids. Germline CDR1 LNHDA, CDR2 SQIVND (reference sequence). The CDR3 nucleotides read TGTGCCAGTAGTTTGAGTTCCTCTGGAAACACCATATATTTT. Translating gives CASSLSSSGNTIYF.

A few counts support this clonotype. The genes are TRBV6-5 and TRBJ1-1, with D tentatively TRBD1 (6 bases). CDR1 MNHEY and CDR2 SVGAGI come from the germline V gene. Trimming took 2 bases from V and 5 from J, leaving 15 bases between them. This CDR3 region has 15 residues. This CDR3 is CASSYAGGLGTEAFF. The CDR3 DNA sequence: TGTGCCAGCAGTTACGCGGGGGGGCTAGGTACTGAAGCTTTCTTT.

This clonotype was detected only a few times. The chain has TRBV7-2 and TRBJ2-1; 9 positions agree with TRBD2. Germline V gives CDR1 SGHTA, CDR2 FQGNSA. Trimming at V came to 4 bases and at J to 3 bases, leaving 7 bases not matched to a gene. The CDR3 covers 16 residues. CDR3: CASSWGTSRNYNEQFF. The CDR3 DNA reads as TGTGCCAGCAGCTGGGGGACTAGCAGAAACTACAATGAGCAGTTCTTC.

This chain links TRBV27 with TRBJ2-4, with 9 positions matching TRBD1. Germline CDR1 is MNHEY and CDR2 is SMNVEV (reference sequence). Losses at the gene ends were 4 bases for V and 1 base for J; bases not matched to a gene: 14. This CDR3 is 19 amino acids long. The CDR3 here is CASSSTGGGYGSAKNIQYF. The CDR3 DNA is TGTGCCAGCAGTTCTACAGGGGGCGGGTACGGTAGCGCCAAAAACATTCAGTACTTC.

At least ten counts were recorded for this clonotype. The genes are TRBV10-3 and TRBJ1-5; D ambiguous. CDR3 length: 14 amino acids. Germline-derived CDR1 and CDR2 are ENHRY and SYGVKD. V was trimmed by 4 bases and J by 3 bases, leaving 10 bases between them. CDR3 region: CAISAGNSNQPQHF. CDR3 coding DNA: TGTGCCATCAGTGCGGGCAATTCCAATCAGCCCCAGCATTTT.

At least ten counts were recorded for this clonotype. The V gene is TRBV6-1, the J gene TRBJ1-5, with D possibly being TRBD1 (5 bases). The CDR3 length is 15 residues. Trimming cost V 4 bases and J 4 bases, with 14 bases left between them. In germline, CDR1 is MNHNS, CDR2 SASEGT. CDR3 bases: TGTGCCAGCAGTGGAACCGGGACGTTTAATCAGCCCCAGCATTTT. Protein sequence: CASSGTGTFNQPQHF.

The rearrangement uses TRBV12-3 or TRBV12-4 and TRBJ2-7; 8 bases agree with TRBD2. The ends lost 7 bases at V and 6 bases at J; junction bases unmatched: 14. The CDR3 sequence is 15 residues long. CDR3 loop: CASTPAGGGVGEQYF. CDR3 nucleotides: TGTGCCAGCACTCCCGCCGGGGGGGGGGTGGGCGAGCAGTACTTC.

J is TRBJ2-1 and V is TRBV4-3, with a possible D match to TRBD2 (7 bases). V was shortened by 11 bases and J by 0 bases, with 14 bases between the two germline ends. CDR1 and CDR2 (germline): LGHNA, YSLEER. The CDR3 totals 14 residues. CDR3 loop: CAASGGLSYNEQFF. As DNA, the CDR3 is TGCGCCGCCTCGGGGGGCCTCTCCTACAATGAGCAGTTCTTC.

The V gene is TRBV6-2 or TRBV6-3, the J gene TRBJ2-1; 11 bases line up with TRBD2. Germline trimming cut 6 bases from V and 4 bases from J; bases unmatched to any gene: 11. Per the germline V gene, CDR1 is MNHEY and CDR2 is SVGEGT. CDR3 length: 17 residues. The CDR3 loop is CASSPLGTSGPYNEQFF. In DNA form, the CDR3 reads TGTGCCAGCAGCCCGCTAGGGACTAGCGGACCTTACAATGAGCAGTTCTTC.

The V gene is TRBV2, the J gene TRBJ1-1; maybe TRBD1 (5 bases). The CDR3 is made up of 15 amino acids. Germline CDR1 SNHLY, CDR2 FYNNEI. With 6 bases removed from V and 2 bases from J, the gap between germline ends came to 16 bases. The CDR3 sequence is CASRAGGAVNTEAFF. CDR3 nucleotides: TGTGCCAGCAGAGCGGGAGGGGCGGTCAACACTGAAGCTTTCTTT.

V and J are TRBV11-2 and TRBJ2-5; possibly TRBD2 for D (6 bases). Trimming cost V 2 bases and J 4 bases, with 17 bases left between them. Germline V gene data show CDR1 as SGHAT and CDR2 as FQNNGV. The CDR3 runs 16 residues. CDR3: CASSLRMTRRVETQYF. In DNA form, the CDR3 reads TGTGCCAGCAGCTTACGTATGACACGGAGGGTAGAGACCCAGTACTTC. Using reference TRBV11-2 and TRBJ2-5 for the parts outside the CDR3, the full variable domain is EAGVAQSPRYKIIEKRQSVAFWCNPISGHATLYWYQQILGQGPKLLIQFQNNGVVDDSQLPKDRFSAERLKGVDSTLKIQPAKLEDSAVYLCASSLRMTRRVETQYFGPGTRLLVL.

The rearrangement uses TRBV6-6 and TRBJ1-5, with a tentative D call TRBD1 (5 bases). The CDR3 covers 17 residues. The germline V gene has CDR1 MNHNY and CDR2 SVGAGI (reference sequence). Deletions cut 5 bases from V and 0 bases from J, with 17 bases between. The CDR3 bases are TGTGCCAGCAGTCGCCCGACAGTTACCCATAGCAATCAGCCCCAGCATTTT. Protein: CASSRPTVTHSNQPQHF.

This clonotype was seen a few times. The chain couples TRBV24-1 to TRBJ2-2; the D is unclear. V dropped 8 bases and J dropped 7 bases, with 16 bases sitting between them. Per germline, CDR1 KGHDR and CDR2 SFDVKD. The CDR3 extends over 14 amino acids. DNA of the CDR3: TGTGCCACCAAGGACCCTAGAGACGGCGGGGAGCTGTTTTTT. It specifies CATKDPRDGGELFF.